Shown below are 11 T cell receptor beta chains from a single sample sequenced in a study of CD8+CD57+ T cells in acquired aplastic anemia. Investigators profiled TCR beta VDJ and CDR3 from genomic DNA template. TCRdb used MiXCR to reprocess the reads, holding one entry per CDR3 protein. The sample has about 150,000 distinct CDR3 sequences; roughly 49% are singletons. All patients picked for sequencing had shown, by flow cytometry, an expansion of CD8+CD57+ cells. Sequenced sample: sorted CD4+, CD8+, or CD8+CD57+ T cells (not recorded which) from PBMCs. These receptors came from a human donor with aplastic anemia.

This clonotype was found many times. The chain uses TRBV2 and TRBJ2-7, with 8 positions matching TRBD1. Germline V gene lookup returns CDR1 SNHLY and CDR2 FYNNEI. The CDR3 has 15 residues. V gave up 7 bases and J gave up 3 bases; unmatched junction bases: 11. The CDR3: CASIQTGAALYEQYF. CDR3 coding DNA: TGTGCCAGCATTCAGACAGGGGCCGCTCTCTACGAGCAGTACTTC. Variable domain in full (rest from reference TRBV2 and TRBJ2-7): EPEVTQTPSHQVTQMGQEVILRCVPISNHLYFYWYRQILGQKVEFLVSFYNNEISEKSEIFDDQFSVERPDGSNFTLKIRSTKLEDSAMYFCASIQTGAALYEQYFGPGTRLTVT.

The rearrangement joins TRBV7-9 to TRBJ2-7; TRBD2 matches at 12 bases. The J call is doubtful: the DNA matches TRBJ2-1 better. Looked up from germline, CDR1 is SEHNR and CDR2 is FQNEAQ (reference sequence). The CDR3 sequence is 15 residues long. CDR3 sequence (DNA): TGTGCCAGCAGCCCCTCGACTAGCGGGAGCGCTGAGCAGTTCTTC. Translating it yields CASSPSTSGSAEQFF.

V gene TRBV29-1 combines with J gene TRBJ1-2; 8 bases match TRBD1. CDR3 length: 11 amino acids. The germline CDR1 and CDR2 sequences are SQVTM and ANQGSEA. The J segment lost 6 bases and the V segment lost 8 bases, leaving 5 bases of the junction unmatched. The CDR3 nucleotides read TGCAGCATCGACAGGGGAAATGGCTACACCTTC. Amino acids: CSIDRGNGYTF.

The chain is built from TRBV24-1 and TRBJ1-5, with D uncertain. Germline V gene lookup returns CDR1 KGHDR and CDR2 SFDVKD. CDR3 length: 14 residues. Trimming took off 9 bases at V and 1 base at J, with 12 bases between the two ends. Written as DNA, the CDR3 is TGTGCCACCTCCTGGGCGGGGAGCAATCAGCCCCAGCATTTT. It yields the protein CATSWAGSNQPQHF.

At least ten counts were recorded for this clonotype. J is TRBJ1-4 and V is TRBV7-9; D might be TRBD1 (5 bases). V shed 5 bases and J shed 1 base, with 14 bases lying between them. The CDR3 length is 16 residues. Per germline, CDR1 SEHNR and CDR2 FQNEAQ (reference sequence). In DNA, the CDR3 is TGTGCCAGCAGCATAACCGACAGCAGAACTAATGAAAAACTGTTTTTT. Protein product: CASSITDSRTNEKLFF.

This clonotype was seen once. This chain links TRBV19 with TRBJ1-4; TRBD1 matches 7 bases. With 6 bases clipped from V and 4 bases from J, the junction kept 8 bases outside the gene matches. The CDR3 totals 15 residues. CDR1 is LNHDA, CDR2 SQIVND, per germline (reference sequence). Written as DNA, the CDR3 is TGTGCCAGTAGCAATACCGGGACAGTTAATGAAAAACTGTTTTTT. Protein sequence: CASSNTGTVNEKLFF.

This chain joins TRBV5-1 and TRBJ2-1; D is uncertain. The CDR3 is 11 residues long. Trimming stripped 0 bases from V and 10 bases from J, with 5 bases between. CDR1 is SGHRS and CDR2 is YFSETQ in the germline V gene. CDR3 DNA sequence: TGCGCCAGCAGCTTGGAGTCGGAGCAGTTCTTC. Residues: CASSLESEQFF.

The CDR3: CSVVIPQVADTQYF. The CDR3 DNA reads TGCAGCGTTGTTATCCCGCAGGTTGCAGATACGCAGTATTTT. The rearrangement links TRBV29-1 to TRBJ2-3; D remains ambiguous. Looked up from germline, CDR1 is SQVTM and CDR2 is ANQGSEA. Trimming removed 4 bases from V and 4 bases from J, with 15 bases in between. This CDR3 region has 14 residues.

CDR3 in amino acids: CASSSTIGDSVAAFF. Written as DNA, the CDR3 is TGTGCCAGCAGCTCGACCATCGGTGACAGTGTAGCAGCTTTCTTT. The V gene is TRBV7-8, the J gene TRBJ1-1, with D perhaps matching TRBD1 (5 bases). Germline values: CDR1 SGHVS, CDR2 FQNEAQ. Trimming removed 4 bases from V and 10 bases from J, with 22 bases in between. This CDR3 has 15 residues.

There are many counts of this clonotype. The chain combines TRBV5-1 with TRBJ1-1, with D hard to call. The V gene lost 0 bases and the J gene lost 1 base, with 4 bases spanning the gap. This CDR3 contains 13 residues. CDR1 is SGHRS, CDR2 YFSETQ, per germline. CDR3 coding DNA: TGCGCCAGCAGCTTGGAAGGGAACACTGAAGCTTTCTTT. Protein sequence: CASSLEGNTEAFF.

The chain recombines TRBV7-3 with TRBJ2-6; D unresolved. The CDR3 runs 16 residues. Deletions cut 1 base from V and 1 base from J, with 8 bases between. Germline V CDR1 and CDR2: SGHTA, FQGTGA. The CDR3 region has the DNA TGTGCCAGCAGCTTAAGACCCTCTTCTGGGGCCAACGTCCTGACTTTC. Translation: CASSLRPSSGANVLTF.